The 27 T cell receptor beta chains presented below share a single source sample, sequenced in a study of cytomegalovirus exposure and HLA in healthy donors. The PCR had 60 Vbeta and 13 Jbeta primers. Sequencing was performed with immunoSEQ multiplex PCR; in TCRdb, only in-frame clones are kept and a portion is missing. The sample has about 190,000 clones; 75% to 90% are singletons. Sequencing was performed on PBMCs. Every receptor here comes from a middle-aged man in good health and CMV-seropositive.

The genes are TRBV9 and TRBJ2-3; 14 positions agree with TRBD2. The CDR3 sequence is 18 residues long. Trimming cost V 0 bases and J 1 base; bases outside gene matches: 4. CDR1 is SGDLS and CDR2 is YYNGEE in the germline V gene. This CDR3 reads CASSVGTSGGRGTDTQYF. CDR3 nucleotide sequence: TGTGCCAGCAGCGTAGGGACTAGCGGGGGGAGGGGCACAGATACGCAGTATTTT.

Written as DNA, the CDR3 is TGCAGTGCTAGTCCCGGGGTTGAGGCTTTCTTT. As protein: CSASPGVEAFF. J is TRBJ1-1 and V is TRBV20-1; no firm D call. CDR1 is DFQATT and CDR2 is SNEGSKA in the germline V gene (reference sequence). Deletions cut 3 bases from V and 11 bases from J, with 13 bases between. This CDR3 is 11 amino acids long.

The CDR3 spells CASSYRRGGQNEQFF. DNA for the CDR3: TGTGCCAGCAGTTACCGGAGGGGTGGTCAAAATGAGCAGTTCTTC. The chain recombines TRBV6-6 with TRBJ2-1, with D possibly TRBD2 on 6 matching bases. V was clipped by 2 bases and J by 7 bases, with 15 bases between them. In germline, CDR1 is MNHNY, CDR2 SVGAGI (reference sequence). The CDR3 has 15 amino acids.

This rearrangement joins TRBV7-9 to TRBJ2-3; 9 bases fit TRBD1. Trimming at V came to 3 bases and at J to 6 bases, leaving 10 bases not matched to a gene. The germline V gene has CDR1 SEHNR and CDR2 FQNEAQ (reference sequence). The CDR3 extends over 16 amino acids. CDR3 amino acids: CASSLRPGTGRDTQYF. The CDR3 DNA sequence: TGTGCCAGCAGCTTGAGGCCGGGGACAGGGAGGGATACGCAGTATTTT.

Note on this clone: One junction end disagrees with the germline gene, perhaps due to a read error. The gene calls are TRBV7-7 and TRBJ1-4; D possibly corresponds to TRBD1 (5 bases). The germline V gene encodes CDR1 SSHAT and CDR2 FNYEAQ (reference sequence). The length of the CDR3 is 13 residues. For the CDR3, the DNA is TGTGCTAGCAGCTTAAACAGGAATGAAAAACTGTTTTTT. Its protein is CASSLNRNEKLFF.

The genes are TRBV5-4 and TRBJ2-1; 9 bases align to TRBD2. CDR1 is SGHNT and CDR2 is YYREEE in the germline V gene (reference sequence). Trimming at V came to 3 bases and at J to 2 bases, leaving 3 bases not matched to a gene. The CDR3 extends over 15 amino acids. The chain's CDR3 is CASSYQRGAYNEQFF. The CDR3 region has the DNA TGTGCCAGCAGCTACCAGCGGGGGGCCTACAATGAGCAGTTCTTC.

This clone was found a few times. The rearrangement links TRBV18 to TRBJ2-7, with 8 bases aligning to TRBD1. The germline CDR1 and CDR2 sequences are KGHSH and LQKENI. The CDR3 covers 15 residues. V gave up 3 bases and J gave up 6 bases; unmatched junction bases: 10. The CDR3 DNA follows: TGTGCCAGCTCACCTGGATCCGGGACAGGCTCCGAGCAGTACTTC. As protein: CASSPGSGTGSEQYF.

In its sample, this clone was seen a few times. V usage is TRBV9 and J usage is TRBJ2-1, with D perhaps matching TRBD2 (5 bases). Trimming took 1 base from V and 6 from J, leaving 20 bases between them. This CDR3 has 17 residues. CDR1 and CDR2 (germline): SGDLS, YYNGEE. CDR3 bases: TGTGCCAGCAGCGTATCGACCCGGGGATTTGTAGGCAATGAGCAGTTCTTC. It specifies CASSVSTRGFVGNEQFF.

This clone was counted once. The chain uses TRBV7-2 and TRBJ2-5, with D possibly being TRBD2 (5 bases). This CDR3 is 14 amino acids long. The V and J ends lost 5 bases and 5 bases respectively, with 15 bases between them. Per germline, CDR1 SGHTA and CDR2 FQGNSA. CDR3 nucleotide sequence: TGTGCCAGCAGCGGACGGGATTCCTGGGAGACCCAGTACTTC. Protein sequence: CASSGRDSWETQYF.

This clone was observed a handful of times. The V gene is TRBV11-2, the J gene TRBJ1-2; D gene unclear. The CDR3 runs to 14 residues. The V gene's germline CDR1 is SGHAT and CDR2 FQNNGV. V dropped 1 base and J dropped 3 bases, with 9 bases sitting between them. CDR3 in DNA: TGTGCCAGCAGCTTAGCGTACGCGGACTATGGCTACACCTTC. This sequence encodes CASSLAYADYGYTF.

CDR3 loop: CASRPGTGVSYEQYF. CDR3 coding DNA: TGTGCCAGCAGACCCGGGACAGGGGTATCCTACGAGCAGTACTTC. The genes are TRBV2 and TRBJ2-7; 10 nucleotides agree with TRBD1. The CDR3 is 15 residues long. Per germline, CDR1 SNHLY and CDR2 FYNNEI. V shed 6 bases and J 1 base; nucleotides not matched to a gene: 6.

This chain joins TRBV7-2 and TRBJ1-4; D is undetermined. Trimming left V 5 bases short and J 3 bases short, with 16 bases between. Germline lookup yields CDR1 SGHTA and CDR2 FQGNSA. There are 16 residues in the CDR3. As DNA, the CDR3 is TGTGCCAGCAGCCGCGGACCGGCCGGGGCTAATGAAAAACTGTTTTTT. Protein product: CASSRGPAGANEKLFF.

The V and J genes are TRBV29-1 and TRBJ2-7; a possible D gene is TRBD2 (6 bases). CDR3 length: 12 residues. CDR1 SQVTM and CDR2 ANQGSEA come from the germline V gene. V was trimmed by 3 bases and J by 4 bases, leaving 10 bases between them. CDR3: CSVEEGPYEQYF. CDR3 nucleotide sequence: TGCAGCGTTGAGGAGGGGCCTTACGAGCAGTACTTC.

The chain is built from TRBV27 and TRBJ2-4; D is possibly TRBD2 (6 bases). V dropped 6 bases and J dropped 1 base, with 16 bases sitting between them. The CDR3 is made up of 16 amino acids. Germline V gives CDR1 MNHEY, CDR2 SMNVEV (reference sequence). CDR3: CASSPTLEGAKNIQYF. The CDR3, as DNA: TGTGCCAGCAGCCCCACTTTGGAGGGGGCCAAAAACATTCAGTACTTC.

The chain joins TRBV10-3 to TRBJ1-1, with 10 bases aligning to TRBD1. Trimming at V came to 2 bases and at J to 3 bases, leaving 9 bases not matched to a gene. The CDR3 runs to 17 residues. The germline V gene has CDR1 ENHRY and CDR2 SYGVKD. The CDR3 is CAISERTGGERHTEAFF. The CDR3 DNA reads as TGTGCCATCAGTGAGAGGACAGGGGGAGAACGCCACACTGAAGCTTTCTTT.

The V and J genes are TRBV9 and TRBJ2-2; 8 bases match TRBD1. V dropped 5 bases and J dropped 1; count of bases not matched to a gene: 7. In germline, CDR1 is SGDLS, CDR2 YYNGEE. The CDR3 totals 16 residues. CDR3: CASRSSGTGNTGELFF. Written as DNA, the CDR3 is TGTGCCAGCAGATCTTCCGGGACAGGGAACACCGGGGAGCTGTTTTTT.

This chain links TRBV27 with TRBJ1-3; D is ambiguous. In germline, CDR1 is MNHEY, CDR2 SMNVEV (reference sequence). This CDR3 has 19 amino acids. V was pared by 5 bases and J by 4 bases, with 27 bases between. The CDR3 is CASSPTLSLDSSKGNTIYF. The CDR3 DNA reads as TGTGCCAGCAGTCCCACCCTCTCCTTGGACTCCTCGAAGGGAAACACCATATATTTT.

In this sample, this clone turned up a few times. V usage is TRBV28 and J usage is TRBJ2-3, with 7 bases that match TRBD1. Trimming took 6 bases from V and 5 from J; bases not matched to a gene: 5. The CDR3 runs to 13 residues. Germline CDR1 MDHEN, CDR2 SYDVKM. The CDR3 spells CASRTGWGDTQYF. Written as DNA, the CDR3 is TGTGCCAGCAGGACAGGGTGGGGAGATACGCAGTATTTT.

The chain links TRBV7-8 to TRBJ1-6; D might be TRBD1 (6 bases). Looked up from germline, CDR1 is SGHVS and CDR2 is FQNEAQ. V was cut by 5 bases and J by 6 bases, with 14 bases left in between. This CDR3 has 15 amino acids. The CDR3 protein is CASSPGGAGNSPLHF. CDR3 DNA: TGTGCCAGCAGCCCCGGGGGGGCGGGTAATTCACCCCTCCACTTT.

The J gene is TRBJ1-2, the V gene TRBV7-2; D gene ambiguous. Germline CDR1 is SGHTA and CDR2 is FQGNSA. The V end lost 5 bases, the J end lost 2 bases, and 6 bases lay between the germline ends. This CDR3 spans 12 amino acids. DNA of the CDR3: TGTGCCAGCAGCGGAGGAAACTATGGCTACACCTTC. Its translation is CASSGGNYGYTF.

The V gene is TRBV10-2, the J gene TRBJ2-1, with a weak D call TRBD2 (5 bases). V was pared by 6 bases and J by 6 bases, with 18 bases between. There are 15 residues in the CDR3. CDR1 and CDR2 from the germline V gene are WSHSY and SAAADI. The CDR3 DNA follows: TGCGCCAGCAGCCGCGACTACCCAGTGGGCAATGAGCAGTTCTTC. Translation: CASSRDYPVGNEQFF.

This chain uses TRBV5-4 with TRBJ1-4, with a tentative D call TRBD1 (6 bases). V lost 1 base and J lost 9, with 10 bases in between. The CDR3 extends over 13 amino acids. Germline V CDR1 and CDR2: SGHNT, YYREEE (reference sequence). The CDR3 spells CASSLFRDKKLFF. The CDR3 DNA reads TGTGCCAGCAGCTTGTTCCGGGACAAAAAACTGTTTTTT.

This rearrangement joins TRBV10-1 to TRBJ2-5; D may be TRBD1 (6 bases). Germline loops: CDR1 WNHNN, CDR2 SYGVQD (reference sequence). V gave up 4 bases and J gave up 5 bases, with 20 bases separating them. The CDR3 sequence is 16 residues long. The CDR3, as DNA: TGCGCCAGCAGTGGCACAGGGTTGACCTTCCTTGAGACCCAGTACTTC. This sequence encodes CASSGTGLTFLETQYF.

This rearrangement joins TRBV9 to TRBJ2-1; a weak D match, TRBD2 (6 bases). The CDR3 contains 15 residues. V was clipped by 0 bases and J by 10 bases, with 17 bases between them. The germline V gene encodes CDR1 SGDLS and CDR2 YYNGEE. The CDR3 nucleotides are TGTGCCAGCAGCGTAGATGGGGCGCCGGGGGTGGAGCAGTTCTTC. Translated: CASSVDGAPGVEQFF.

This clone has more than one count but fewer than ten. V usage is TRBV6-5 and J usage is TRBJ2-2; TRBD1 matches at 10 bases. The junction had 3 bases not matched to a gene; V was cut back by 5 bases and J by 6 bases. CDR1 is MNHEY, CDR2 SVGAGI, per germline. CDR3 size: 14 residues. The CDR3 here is CASSEGTGAGELFF. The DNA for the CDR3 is TGTGCCAGCAGTGAAGGGACAGGGGCCGGGGAGCTGTTTTTT.

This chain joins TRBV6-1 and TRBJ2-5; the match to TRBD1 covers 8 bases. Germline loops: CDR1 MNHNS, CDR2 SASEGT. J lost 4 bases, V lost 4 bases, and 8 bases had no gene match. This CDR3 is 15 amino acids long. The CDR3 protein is CASSGRDRLGETQYF. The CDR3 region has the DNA TGTGCCAGCAGTGGACGGGACAGGCTCGGAGAGACCCAGTACTTC.

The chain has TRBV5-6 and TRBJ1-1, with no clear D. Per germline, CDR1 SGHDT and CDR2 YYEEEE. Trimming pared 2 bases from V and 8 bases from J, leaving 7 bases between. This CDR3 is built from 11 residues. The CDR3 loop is CASSFAGEAFF. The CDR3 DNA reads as TGTGCCAGCAGCTTTGCCGGGGAAGCTTTCTTT.